The 32 T cell receptor beta chains in this list originate from one sample, sequenced in a study of cytomegalovirus exposure and HLA in healthy donors. PCR was performed using 60 Vbeta and 13 Jbeta primers. Method: immunoSEQ multiplex PCR; TCRdb's copy keeps in-frame clones and lacks some. The sample holds 150,000 or so clones, 65% to 80% seen once. Input material: PBMCs. Receptors originate from a woman aged 40 to 55 in good health and CMV-seropositive.

V and J are TRBV28 and TRBJ1-3; TRBD1 aligns across 7 bases. Trimming at V came to 5 bases and at J to 1 base, leaving 14 bases not matched to a gene. This CDR3 region has 18 residues. Germline CDR1 reads MDHEN; CDR2 reads SYDVKM. In nucleotides, the CDR3 is TGTGCCAGCAGTAATCGGTTGGGGACAGCCGGATCTGGAAACACCATATATTTT. Translating it yields CASSNRLGTAGSGNTIYF.

The table lists this clone with a few counts. This chain joins TRBV28 and TRBJ2-7, with no clear D. Trimming cost V 7 bases and J 3 bases, with 10 bases left between them. In germline, CDR1 is MDHEN, CDR2 SYDVKM. CDR3 length equals 12 residues. The CDR3 here is CASIGGSYEQYF. The CDR3 bases are TGTGCCAGCATCGGCGGAAGCTACGAGCAGTACTTC.

J is TRBJ1-5 and V is TRBV30; 9 bases agree with TRBD1. Losses at the gene ends were 1 base for V and 4 bases for J; bases not matched to a gene: 2. The germline gives CDR1 GTSNPN, CDR2 SVGIG (reference sequence). The CDR3 runs to 14 residues. CDR3 sequence (DNA): TGTGCCTGGAGTGCCGGGACAGGGAATCAGCCCCAGCATTTT. It specifies CAWSAGTGNQPQHF.

This sequence joins TRBV2 and TRBJ2-4, with no clear D. The V gene's germline CDR1 is SNHLY and CDR2 FYNNEI. The CDR3 sequence is 14 residues long. The ends were cut back, 4 bases at V and 0 bases at J, with 7 bases in the middle. CDR3 DNA: TGTGCCAGCAGTGGAGTCCTAGCCAAAAACATTCAGTACTTC. Protein sequence: CASSGVLAKNIQYF.

The rearrangement uses TRBV2 and TRBJ2-2; TRBD1 agrees at 7 bases. Trimming cost V 6 bases and J 2 bases; bases outside gene matches: 6. Germline assignment: CDR1 SNHLY and CDR2 FYNNEI. The CDR3 runs to 15 residues. CDR3 sequence (DNA): TGTGCCAGCAGCGGTGGACAGGCTAACACCGGGGAGCTGTTTTTT. This translates into CASSGGQANTGELFF.

Only one count was recorded for this clone. The chain is built from TRBV4-2 and TRBJ1-2; no firm D call. Germline CDR1 is LGHNA and CDR2 is YNFKEQ. This CDR3 is 15 amino acids long. V was clipped by 1 base and J by 8 bases, with 17 bases between them. The CDR3 reads CASSQGDNFLQGYTF. The CDR3 DNA reads TGTGCCAGCAGCCAAGGTGACAATTTTTTACAGGGCTACACCTTC.

The table lists this clone with a count of one. This chain links TRBV4-1 with TRBJ2-3, with D possibly being TRBD1 (5 bases). The CDR3 totals 15 residues. Germline lookup yields CDR1 MGHRA and CDR2 YSYEKL. Trimming left V 0 bases short and J 0 bases short, with 7 bases between. This CDR3 reads CASSQDRASTDTQYF. The DNA for the CDR3 is TGCGCCAGCAGCCAAGACAGGGCTAGCACAGATACGCAGTATTTT.

This clone was counted a single time. The CDR3 DNA is TGTGCCAGCAGTGAACAACTCTATGGCTACACCTTC. Protein: CASSEQLYGYTF. The chain recombines TRBV6-1 with TRBJ1-2; D call uncertain. Germline CDR1 is MNHNS and CDR2 is SASEGT. V gave up 2 bases and J gave up 4 bases, with 5 bases separating them. The CDR3 has 12 amino acids.

The CDR3 DNA is TGTGCCAGCAGCTTAGGCGGGGGGGCAGTGGATACGCAGTATTTT. It translates to CASSLGGGAVDTQYF. The V and J genes are TRBV7-2 and TRBJ2-3; 9 bases match TRBD2. CDR1 is SGHTA, CDR2 FQGNSA, per germline. The CDR3 has 15 amino acids. V shed 1 base, J shed 6 bases, and the junction held 5 bases outside the gene matches. The complete variable domain, with remaining parts taken from reference TRBV7-2 and TRBJ2-3, reads GAGVSQSPSNKVTEKGKDVELRCDPISGHTALYWYRQSLGQGLEFLIYFQGNSAPDKSGLPSDRFSAERTGGSVSTLTIQRTQQEDSAVYLCASSLGGGAVDTQYFGPGTRLTVL.

The chain carries TRBV9 and TRBJ2-2; no firm D call. V lost 1 base to trimming and J lost 0 bases, with 4 bases between them. The CDR3 runs to 14 residues. Germline lookup yields CDR1 SGDLS and CDR2 YYNGEE. The CDR3 bases are TGTGCCAGCAGCGTATTCTCGAACACCGGGGAGCTGTTTTTT. Amino acid sequence: CASSVFSNTGELFF.

This clone was counted between two and nine times. This CDR3 reads CASQGARKAFF. CDR3 bases: TGTGCCAGTCAGGGGGCGCGGAAAGCTTTCTTT. This chain uses TRBV2 with TRBJ1-1; 8 bases are a match to TRBD1. The germline V gene encodes CDR1 SNHLY and CDR2 FYNNEI. V was clipped by 9 bases and J by 9 bases; unmatched bases: 6. This CDR3 has 11 residues.

Many counts were recorded for this clone. The chain uses TRBV4-1 and TRBJ1-1; D is unclear. This CDR3 has 15 amino acids. Trimming left V 0 bases short and J 4 bases short, with 12 bases between. CDR1 MGHRA and CDR2 YSYEKL come from the germline V gene. The CDR3 nucleotides are TGCGCCAGCAGCCAAGAATTGTCCACCGGCACTGAAGCTTTCTTT. Its protein is CASSQELSTGTEAFF.

The chain is built from TRBV7-6 and TRBJ1-6; D not certain. This CDR3 is built from 14 residues. From germline, CDR1 is SGHVS and CDR2 FNYEAQ. V was clipped by 6 bases and J by 0 bases, with 6 bases between them. The CDR3 spells CASSLSSYNSPLHF. The DNA of the CDR3 is TGTGCCAGCAGTCTCAGCTCCTATAATTCACCCCTCCACTTT.

For this clone: Compared with germline, one end of the junction differs, possibly owing to a read error. The DNA of the CDR3 is TGTGCCAGCAGTGGATGGGGGGAGGGAAACAGTCAGTACTTC. It encodes CASSGWGEGNSQYF. The rearrangement joins TRBV2 to TRBJ2-4, with 7 bases identical to TRBD2. The CDR3 is 14 amino acids. Germline CDR1 and CDR2: SNHLY and FYNNEI.

The chain is built from TRBV30 and TRBJ2-5; D is uncertain. Germline lookup yields CDR1 GTSNPN and CDR2 SVGIG (reference sequence). V lost 1 base to trimming and J lost 1 base, with 19 bases between them. CDR3 length: 17 amino acids. The CDR3 reads CAWSERRSIAPQETQYF. DNA of the CDR3: TGTGCCTGGAGTGAACGGCGGAGCATAGCTCCCCAAGAGACCCAGTACTTC.

DNA of the CDR3: TGTGCCAGCAGCTTTCTAGGGTGGACAAACTATGGCTACACCTTC. It yields the protein CASSFLGWTNYGYTF. V and J are TRBV7-8 and TRBJ1-2; a possible D gene is TRBD1 (5 bases). Germline CDR1 SGHVS, CDR2 FQNEAQ. Trimming shortened V by 3 bases and J by 2 bases, and 13 bases separated the two germline ends. This CDR3 region has 15 residues.

The chain is built from TRBV6-6 and TRBJ2-3; D gene unclear. Germline V lookup: CDR1 MNHNY, CDR2 SVGAGI (reference sequence). The V gene lost 5 bases and the J gene lost 1 base, with 7 bases spanning the gap. The CDR3 spans 13 residues. The DNA for the CDR3 is TGTGCCAGCAGTCCCCCAGGCACAGATACGCAGTATTTT. This sequence encodes CASSPPGTDTQYF.

V usage is TRBV2 and J usage is TRBJ2-7; weak D call: TRBD2 (6 bases). CDR1 SNHLY and CDR2 FYNNEI come from the germline V gene. V was clipped by 1 base and J by 3 bases, with 13 bases between them. This CDR3 spans 15 amino acids. This CDR3 reads CASSEVVAENYEQYF. Here the CDR3 DNA reads TGTGCCAGCAGTGAAGTGGTAGCGGAAAACTACGAGCAGTACTTC.

This chain links TRBV7-9 with TRBJ2-2, with TRBD1 as a possible D gene (6 bases). CDR3 length equals 16 residues. V was shortened by 2 bases and J by 6 bases, with 16 bases between the two germline ends. The germline gives CDR1 SEHNR, CDR2 FQNEAQ (reference sequence). The CDR3 loop is CASSLWLGAYSGELFF. Here the CDR3 DNA reads TGTGCCAGCAGCTTATGGTTGGGGGCTTACTCCGGGGAGCTGTTTTTT.

The V call is TRBV18, the J call TRBJ1-1; 8 bases agree with TRBD1. The CDR3 extends over 14 amino acids. Germline assignment: CDR1 KGHSH and CDR2 LQKENI. With V trimmed by 6 bases and J by 2 bases, 5 bases remained unmatched. CDR3: CASSLGQGNTEAFF. CDR3 DNA: TGTGCCAGCTCTTTAGGACAGGGAAACACTGAAGCTTTCTTT.

CDR3 in DNA: TGTGCCAGCAGCGTAGGATCCCGGGACAGAAACAATGAGCAGTTCTTC. This gives the protein CASSVGSRDRNNEQFF. The chain has TRBV9 and TRBJ2-1; TRBD1 matches at 7 bases. The CDR3 is 16 amino acids. The V gene end was trimmed by 0 bases and the J gene end by 5 bases; junction bases not matched to a gene: 8. Germline V lookup: CDR1 SGDLS, CDR2 YYNGEE.

The chain has TRBV7-6 and TRBJ1-1, with D unresolved. The length of the CDR3 is 13 residues. Germline-derived CDR1 and CDR2 are SGHVS and FNYEAQ. V was cut by 0 bases and J by 10 bases, with 12 bases left in between. CDR3 in amino acids: CASSLAGPSVAFF. CDR3 DNA sequence: TGTGCCAGCAGCTTAGCGGGCCCATCGGTAGCTTTCTTT.

The rearrangement joins TRBV7-2 to TRBJ2-7; 9 bases are a match to TRBD1. V dropped 5 bases and J dropped 10; count of bases not matched to a gene: 12. Looked up from germline, CDR1 is SGHTA and CDR2 is FQGNSA. This CDR3 has 14 residues. The CDR3 here is CASSRQGGFEQQYF. The CDR3 DNA follows: TGTGCCAGCAGCAGACAGGGGGGGTTTGAGCAACAGTACTTC.

Worth noting for this clone: An end of the junction does not agree with germline; a read error may underlie this. The V call is TRBV7-3, the J call TRBJ1-2; D remains ambiguous. The CDR3 length is 9 residues. Germline CDR1 is SGHTA and CDR2 is FQGTGA. This CDR3 reads CARDSSSLF. The CDR3, as DNA: TGTGCCAGGGACTCATCGTCTCTCTTC.

This clone showed up just a few times. This rearrangement joins TRBV28 to TRBJ1-4; D remains ambiguous. This CDR3 region has 14 residues. Germline V lookup: CDR1 MDHEN, CDR2 SYDVKM. Trimming pared 2 bases from V and 4 bases from J, leaving 8 bases between. The CDR3 region is CASSLPGINEKLFF. The CDR3 DNA reads TGTGCCAGCAGTTTACCCGGGATTAATGAAAAACTGTTTTTT. Full variable domain (missing parts from reference TRBV28 and TRBJ1-4): DVKVTQSSRYLVKRTGEKVFLECVQDMDHENMFWYRQDPGLGLRLIYFSYDVKMKEKGDIPEGYSVSREKKERFSLILESASTNQTSMYLCASSLPGINEKLFFGSGTQLSVL.

This clone was seen a handful of times. The chain has TRBV5-1 and TRBJ2-3; D possibly corresponds to TRBD1 (5 bases). The CDR3 runs 13 residues. V was trimmed by 5 bases and J by 3 bases, leaving 10 bases between them. Looked up from germline, CDR1 is SGHRS and CDR2 is YFSETQ. This chain's CDR3 is CASRGVGTDTQYF. DNA for the CDR3: TGCGCCAGCAGAGGGGTAGGGACAGATACGCAGTATTTT. The full variable domain, its missing parts supplied by reference TRBV5-1 and TRBJ2-3, is KAGVTQTPRYLIKTRGQQVTLSCSPISGHRSVSWYQQTPGQGLQFLFEYFSETQRNKGNFPGRFSGRQFSNSRSEMNVSTLELGDSALYLCASRGVGTDTQYFGPGTRLTVL.

The chain combines TRBV5-6 with TRBJ1-6; possibly TRBD1 for D (5 bases). This CDR3 has 16 residues. The ends were cut back, 4 bases at V and 3 bases at J, with 14 bases in the middle. Germline CDR1 reads SGHDT; CDR2 reads YYEEEE. CDR3 protein: CASSLRLGGYNSPLHF. DNA of the CDR3: TGTGCCAGCAGCCTGAGATTGGGGGGCTATAATTCACCCCTCCACTTT.

The chain recombines TRBV28 with TRBJ1-2; D unresolved. The ends were cut back, 8 bases at V and 4 bases at J, with 17 bases in the middle. CDR3 size: 14 residues. Germline V gene sequence: CDR1 MDHEN, CDR2 SYDVKM. As DNA, the CDR3 is TGTGCCAGCCGCGCAAACGGGGAGACCTATGGCTACACCTTC. This sequence encodes CASRANGETYGYTF.

The chain uses TRBV7-9 and TRBJ2-1; the D gene is possibly TRBD2 (6 bases). The CDR3 loop spans 12 amino acids. The ends were cut back, 7 bases at V and 7 bases at J, with 11 bases in the middle. Per germline, CDR1 SEHNR and CDR2 FQNEAQ (reference sequence). The CDR3 region is CASNLGTNEQFF. The CDR3 DNA reads as TGTGCCAGCAACCTTGGGACTAATGAGCAGTTCTTC.

The chain couples TRBV6-1 to TRBJ1-1; 10 bases agree with TRBD1. Germline CDR1 is MNHNS and CDR2 is SASEGT. V was clipped by 4 bases and J by 1 base; unmatched bases: 15. This CDR3 region has 19 residues. For the CDR3, the DNA is TGTGCCAGCAGTGCGGGACAGGGGAGGGGGAGCTCGAGGAACACTGAAGCTTTCTTT. Its translation is CASSAGQGRGSSRNTEAFF.

The chain is built from TRBV29-1 and TRBJ2-1; TRBD2 matches at 8 bases. The CDR3 extends over 13 amino acids. The trim removed 7 bases at V and 9 bases at J, leaving 11 bases unmatched. Looked up from germline, CDR1 is SQVTM and CDR2 is ANQGSEA. CDR3 region: CSAGAAAGGEQFF. CDR3 in DNA: TGCAGCGCCGGGGCCGCCGCGGGGGGTGAGCAGTTCTTC.

The chain joins TRBV7-6 to TRBJ2-5; maybe TRBD1 (7 bases). The CDR3 contains 16 residues. V was trimmed by 1 base and J by 2 bases, leaving 14 bases between them. From germline, CDR1 is SGHVS and CDR2 FNYEAQ. The CDR3 DNA reads TGTGCCAGCAGCTTAGGGGCAGGGGGGATACAAGAGACCCAGTACTTC. Translating gives CASSLGAGGIQETQYF.